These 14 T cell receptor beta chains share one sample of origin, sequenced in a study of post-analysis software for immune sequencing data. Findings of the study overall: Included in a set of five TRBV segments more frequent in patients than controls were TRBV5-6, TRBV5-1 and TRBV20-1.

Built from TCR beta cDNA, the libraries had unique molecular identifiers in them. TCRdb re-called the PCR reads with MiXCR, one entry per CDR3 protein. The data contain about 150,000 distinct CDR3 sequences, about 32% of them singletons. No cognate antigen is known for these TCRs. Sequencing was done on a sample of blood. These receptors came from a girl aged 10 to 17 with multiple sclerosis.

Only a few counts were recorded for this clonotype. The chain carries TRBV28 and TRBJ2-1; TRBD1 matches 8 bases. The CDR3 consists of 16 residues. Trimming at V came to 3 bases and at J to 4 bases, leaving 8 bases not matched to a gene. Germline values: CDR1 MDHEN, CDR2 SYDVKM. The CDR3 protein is CASSFYVQGAYNEQFF. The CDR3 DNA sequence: TGTGCCAGCAGTTTTTACGTCCAGGGGGCTTACAATGAGCAGTTCTTC.

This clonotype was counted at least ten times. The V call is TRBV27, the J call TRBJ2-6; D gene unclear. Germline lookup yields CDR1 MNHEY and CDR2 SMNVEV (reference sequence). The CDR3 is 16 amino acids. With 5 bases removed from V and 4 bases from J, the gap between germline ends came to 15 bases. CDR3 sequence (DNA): TGTGCCAGCAGTATCCTTAGCCTCTGGGGGGCCAACGTCCTGACTTTC. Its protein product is CASSILSLWGANVLTF.

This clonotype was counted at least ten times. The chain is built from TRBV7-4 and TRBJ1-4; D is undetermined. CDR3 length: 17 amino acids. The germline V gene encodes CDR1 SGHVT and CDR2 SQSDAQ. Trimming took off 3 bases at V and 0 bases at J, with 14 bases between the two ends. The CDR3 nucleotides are TGTGCCAGCAGCTTTTGGACGGCCTGTGCAACTAATGAAAAACTGTTTTTT. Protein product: CASSFWTACATNEKLFF.

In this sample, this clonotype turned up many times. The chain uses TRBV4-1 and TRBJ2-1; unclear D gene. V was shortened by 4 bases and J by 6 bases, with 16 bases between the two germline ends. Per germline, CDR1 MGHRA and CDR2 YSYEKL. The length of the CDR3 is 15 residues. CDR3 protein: CASSPLGLQGNEQFF. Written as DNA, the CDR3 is TGCGCCAGCAGCCCACTGGGCCTACAAGGCAATGAGCAGTTCTTC.

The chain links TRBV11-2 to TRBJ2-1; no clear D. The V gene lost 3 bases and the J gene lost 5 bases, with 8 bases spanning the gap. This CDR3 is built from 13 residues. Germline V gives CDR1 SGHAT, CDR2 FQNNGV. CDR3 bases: TGTGCCAGCAGCTTTGCAGGAAACAATGAGCAGTTCTTC. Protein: CASSFAGNNEQFF.

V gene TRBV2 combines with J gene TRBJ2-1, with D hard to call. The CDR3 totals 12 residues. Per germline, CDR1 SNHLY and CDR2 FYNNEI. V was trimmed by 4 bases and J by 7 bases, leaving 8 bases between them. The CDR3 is CASSGLVNEQFF. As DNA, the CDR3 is TGTGCCAGCAGTGGGTTGGTGAATGAGCAGTTCTTC.

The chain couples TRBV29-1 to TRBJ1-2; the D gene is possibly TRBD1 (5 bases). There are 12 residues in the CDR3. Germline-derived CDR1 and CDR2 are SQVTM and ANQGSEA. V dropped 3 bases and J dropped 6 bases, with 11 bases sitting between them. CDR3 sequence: CSVEGGAHGYTF. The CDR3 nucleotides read TGCAGCGTTGAGGGGGGAGCACATGGCTACACCTTC. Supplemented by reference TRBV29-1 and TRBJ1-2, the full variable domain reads SAVISQKPSRDICQRGTSLTIQCQVDSQVTMMFWYRQQPGQSLTLIATANQGSEATYESGFVIDKFPISRPNLTFSTLTVSNMSPEDSSIYLCSVEGGAHGYTFGSGTRLTVV.

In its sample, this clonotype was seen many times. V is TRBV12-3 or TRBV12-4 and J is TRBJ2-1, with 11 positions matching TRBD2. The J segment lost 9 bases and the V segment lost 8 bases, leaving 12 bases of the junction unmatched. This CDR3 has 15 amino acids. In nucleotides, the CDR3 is TGTGCCAGCCTCAAGTCTACTAGCGGGAGTAGTGAGCAGTTCTTC. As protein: CASLKSTSGSSEQFF.

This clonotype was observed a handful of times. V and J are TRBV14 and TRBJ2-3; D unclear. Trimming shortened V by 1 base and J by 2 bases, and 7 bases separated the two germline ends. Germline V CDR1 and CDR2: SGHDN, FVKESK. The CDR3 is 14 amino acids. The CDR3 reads CASSQVSYTDTQYF. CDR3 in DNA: TGTGCCAGCAGCCAAGTGAGTTACACAGATACGCAGTATTTT.

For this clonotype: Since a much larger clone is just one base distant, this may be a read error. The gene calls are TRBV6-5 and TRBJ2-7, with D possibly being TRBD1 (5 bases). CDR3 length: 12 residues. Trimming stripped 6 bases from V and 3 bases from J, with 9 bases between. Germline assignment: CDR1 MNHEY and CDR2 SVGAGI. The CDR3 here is CASRTARYEQYF. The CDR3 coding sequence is TGTGCCAGCAGGACAGCCCGCTACGAGCAGTACTTC.

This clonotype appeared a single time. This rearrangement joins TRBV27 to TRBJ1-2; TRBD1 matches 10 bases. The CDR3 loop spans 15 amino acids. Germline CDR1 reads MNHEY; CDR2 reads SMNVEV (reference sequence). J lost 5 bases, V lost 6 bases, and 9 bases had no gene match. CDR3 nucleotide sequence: TGTGCCAGCAGCCAAAGGGGACAGGGGATATATGGCTACACCTTC. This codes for CASSQRGQGIYGYTF.

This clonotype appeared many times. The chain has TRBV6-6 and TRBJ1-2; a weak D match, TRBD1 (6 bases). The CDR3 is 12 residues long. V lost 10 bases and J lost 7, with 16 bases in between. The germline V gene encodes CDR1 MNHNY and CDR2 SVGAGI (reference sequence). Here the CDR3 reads CAIDGQYGGYTF. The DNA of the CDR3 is TGTGCCATCGACGGACAGTACGGTGGCTACACCTTC.

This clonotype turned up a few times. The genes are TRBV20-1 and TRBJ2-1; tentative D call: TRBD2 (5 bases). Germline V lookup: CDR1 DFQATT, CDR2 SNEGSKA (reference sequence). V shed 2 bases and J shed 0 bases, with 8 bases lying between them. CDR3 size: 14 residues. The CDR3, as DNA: TGCAGTGCTAGATCGGGATTCTCCTACAATGAGCAGTTCTTC. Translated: CSARSGFSYNEQFF.

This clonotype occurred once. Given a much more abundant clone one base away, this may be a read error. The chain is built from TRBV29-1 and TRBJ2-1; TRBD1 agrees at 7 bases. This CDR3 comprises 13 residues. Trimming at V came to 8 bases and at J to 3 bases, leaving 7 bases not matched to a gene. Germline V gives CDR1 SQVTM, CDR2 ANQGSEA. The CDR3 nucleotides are TGCAGCAGCCGGGACAGTTGCTACAATGAGCAGTTCTTC. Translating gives CSSRDSCYNEQFF.